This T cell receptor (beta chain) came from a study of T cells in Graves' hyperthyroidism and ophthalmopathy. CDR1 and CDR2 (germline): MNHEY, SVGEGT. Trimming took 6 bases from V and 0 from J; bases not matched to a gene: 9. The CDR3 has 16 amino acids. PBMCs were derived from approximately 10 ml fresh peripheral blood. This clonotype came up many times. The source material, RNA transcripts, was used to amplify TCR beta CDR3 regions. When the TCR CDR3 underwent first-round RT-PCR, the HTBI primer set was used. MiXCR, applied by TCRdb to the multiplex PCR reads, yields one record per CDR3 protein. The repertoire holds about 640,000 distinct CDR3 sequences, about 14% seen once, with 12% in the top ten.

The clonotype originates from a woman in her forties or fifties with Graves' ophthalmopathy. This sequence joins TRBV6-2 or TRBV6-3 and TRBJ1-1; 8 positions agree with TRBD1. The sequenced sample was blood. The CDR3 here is CASSIWTGSLNTEAFF. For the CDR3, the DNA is TGTGCCAGCAGCATCTGGACAGGGTCCCTGAACACTGAAGCTTTCTTT.